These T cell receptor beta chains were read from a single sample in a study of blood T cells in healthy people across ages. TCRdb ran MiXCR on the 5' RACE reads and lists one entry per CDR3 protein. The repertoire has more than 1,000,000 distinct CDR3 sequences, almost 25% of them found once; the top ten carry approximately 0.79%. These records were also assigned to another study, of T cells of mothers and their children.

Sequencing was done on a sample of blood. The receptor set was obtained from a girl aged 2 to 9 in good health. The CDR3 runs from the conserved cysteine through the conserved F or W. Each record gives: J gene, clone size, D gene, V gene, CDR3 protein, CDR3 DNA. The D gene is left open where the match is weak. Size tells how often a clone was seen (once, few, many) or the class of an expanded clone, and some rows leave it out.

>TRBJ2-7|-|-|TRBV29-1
CSGRAGNSYEQYF
TGCAGCGGACGAGCAGGGAATTCCTACGAGCAGTACTTC
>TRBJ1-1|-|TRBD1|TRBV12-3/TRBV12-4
CASSFRLDRYTEAFF
TGTGCCAGCAGTTTTCGGTTGGACAGGTACACTGAAGCTTTCTTT
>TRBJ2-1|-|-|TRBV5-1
CASSLQLVHEQFF
TGCGCCAGCAGCTTGCAACTAGTCCATGAGCAGTTCTTC
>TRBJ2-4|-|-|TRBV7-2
CASSPRQPLGENTQYF
TGTGCCAGCAGCCCACGACAGCCTCTAGGGGAGAACACTCAGTACTTC
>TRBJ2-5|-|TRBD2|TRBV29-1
CSARTSGRSGETQYF
TGCAGCGCCAGGACTAGCGGGAGATCAGGGGAGACCCAGTACTTC
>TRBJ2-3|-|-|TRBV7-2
CASSRERWISGRDTQYF
TGTGCCAGCAGCCGCGAGCGTTGGATATCAGGGCGGGATACGCAGTATTTT
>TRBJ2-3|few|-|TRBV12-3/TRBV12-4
CASSFAYGDGGYLEDTQYF
TGTGCCAGCAGTTTTGCGTACGGAGATGGGGGCTACCTGGAAGATACGCAGTATTTT
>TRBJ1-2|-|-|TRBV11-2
CASSSTQGDYGYTF
TGTGCCAGCAGCTCCACCCAGGGTGACTATGGCTACACCTTC
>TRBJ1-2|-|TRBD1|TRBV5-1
CASSWNAPDRGSEDYGYTF
TGCGCCAGCAGCTGGAACGCCCCGGACAGGGGCTCCGAAGACTATGGCTACACCTTC
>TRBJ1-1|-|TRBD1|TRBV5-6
CASSFPTTGAISTGDTEAFF
TGTGCCAGCAGCTTCCCCACAACAGGGGCTATTTCTACAGGGGACACTGAAGCTTTCTTT
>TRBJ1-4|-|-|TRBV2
CASSSSPDPNEKLFF
TGTGCCAGCAGTTCCAGCCCCGACCCTAATGAAAAACTGTTTTTT
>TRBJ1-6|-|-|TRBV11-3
CASSFSGVRSPLHF
TGTGCCAGCAGCTTTAGCGGGGTTCGGTCACCCCTCCACTTT
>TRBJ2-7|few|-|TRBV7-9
CASSLETGSFVNEQYF
TGTGCCAGCAGCTTAGAGACAGGATCCTTTGTCAACGAGCAGTACTTC
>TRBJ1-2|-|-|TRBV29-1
CSAYPLTDYTF
TGCAGCGCCTATCCCCTCACAGACTACACCTTC
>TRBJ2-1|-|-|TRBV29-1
CSVEDQGWTSYNEQFF
TGCAGCGTTGAAGATCAAGGGTGGACCTCCTACAATGAGCAGTTCTTC
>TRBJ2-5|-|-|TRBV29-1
CSVNPKETQYF
TGCAGCGTCAACCCTAAAGAGACCCAGTACTTC
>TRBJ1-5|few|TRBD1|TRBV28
CASIQGAILSQPQHF
TGTGCCAGCATACAGGGGGCGATCCTTAGCCAGCCCCAGCATTTT
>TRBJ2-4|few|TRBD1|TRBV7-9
CASSSGTGQYF
TGTGCCAGCAGCTCCGGGACAGGGCAGTACTTC
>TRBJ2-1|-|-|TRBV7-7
CASSSTPSEQFF
TGTGCTAGCAGCTCTACGCCGTCTGAGCAGTTCTTC
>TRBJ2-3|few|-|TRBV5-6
CASSLVSGSADTQYF
TGTGCCAGCAGCTTGGTGAGCGGGTCGGCAGATACGCAGTATTTT
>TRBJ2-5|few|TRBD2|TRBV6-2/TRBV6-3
CASSRLAGRETQYF
TGTGCCAGCAGTCGACTAGCGGGACGGGAGACCCAGTACTTC
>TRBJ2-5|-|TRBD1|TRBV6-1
CASSEWDSEETQYF
TGTGCCAGCAGTGAATGGGACAGTGAAGAGACCCAGTACTTC
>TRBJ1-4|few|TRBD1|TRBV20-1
CSASGTGGEKLFF
TGCAGTGCGTCCGGGACAGGGGGTGAAAAACTGTTTTTT
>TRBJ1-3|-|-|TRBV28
CASSFRQAGNTIYF
TGTGCCAGCAGTTTTCGGCAAGCTGGAAACACCATATATTTT
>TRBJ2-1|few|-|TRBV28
CAVSYPGEQFF
TGTGCCGTCTCCTATCCTGGTGAGCAGTTCTTC
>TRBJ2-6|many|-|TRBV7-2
CATRNSGANVLTF
TGTGCCACCCGAAACTCTGGGGCCAACGTCCTGACTTTC
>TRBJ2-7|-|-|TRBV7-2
CASSLVLGNYEQYF
TGTGCCAGCAGCTTAGTTCTCGGGAACTACGAGCAGTACTTC